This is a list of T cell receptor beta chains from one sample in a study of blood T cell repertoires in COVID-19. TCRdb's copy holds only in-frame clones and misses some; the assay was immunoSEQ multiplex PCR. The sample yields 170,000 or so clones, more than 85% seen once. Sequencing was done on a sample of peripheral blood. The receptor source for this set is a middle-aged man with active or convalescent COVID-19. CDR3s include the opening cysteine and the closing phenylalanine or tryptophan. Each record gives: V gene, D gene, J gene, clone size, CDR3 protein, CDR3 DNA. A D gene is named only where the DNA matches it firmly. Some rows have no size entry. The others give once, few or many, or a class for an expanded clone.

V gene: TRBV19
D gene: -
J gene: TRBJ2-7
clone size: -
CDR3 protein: CASSIGPGHSYEQYF
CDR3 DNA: TGTGCCAGTAGTATAGGACCGGGACATAGCTACGAGCAGTACTTC

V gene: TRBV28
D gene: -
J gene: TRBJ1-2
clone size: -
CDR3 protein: CASNLNSGKVGYTF
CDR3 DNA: TGTGCCAGCAATCTAAATTCGGGTAAAGTCGGCTACACCTTC

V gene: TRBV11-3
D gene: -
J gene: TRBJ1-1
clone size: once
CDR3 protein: CASSLDSGTEAFF
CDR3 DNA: TGTGCCAGCAGCTTGGATAGCGGCACTGAAGCTTTCTTT

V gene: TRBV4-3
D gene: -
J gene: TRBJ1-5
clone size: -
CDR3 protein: CASSHGVANQPQHF
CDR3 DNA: TGCGCCAGCAGCCACGGGGTTGCAAATCAGCCCCAGCATTTT

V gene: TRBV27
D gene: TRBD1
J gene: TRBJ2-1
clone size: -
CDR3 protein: CASCPGTGNNEQFF
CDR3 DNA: TGTGCCAGTTGCCCAGGGACAGGGAATAATGAGCAGTTCTTC

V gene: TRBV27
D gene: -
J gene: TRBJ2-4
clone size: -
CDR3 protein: CASSLLGDIQYF
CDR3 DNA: TGTGCCAGCAGTTTGTTAGGGGACATTCAGTACTTC

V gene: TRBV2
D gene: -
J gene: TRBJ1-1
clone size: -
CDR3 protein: CASREDTEAFF
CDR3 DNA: TGTGCCAGCAGGGAAGACACGGAGGCGTTCTTT

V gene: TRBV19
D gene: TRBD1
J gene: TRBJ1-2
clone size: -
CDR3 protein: CASSPRGDREGGYTF
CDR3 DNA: TGTGCCAGTAGCCCCAGAGGCGACAGGGAAGGCGGCTACACCTTC

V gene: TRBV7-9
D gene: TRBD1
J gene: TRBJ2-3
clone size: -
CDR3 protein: CASSPGQGTSDTQYF
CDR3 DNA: TGTGCCAGCAGCCCCGGACAGGGGACCTCGGATACGCAGTATTTT

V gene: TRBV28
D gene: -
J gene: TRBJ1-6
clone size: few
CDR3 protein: CASSLVRLLSSPLHF
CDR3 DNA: TGTGCCAGCAGTTTAGTCAGGCTTTTGAGTTCACCCCTCCACTTT

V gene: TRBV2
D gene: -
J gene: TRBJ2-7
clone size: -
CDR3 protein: CASSEIYNEQYF
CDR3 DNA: TGTGCCAGCAGTGAAATATATAACGAGCAGTACTTC

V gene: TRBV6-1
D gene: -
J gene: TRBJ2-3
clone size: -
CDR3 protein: CASSEARQGSTDTQYF
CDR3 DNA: TGTGCCAGCAGTGAAGCCAGGCAGGGGAGCACAGATACGCAGTATTTT

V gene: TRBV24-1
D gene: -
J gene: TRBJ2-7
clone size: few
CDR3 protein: CATSRGSEQYF
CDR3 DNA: TGTGCCACCAGTCGAGGGAGCGAGCAGTACTTC

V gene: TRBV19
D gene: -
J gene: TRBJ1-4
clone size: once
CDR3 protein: CASSISQGRNEKLFF
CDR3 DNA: TGTGCCAGTAGTATTTCACAGGGACGAAATGAAAAACTGTTTTTT

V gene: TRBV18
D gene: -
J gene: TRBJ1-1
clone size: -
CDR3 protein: CASSPGPGAAEAFF
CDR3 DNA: TGTGCCAGCTCACCAGGGCCAGGGGCGGCTGAAGCTTTCTTT

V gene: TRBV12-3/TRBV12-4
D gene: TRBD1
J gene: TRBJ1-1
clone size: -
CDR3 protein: CASSRDRAKAFF
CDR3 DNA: TGTGCCAGCAGCCGGGACAGGGCAAAAGCTTTCTTT

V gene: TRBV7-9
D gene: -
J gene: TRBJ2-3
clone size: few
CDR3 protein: CASSLERWGTDTQYF
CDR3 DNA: TGTGCCAGCAGCTTAGAGCGGTGGGGCACAGATACGCAGTATTTT

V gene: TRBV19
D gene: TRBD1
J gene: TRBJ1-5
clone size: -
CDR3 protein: CASSSGGSPINQPQHF
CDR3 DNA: TGTGCCAGTAGTTCAGGGGGAAGCCCCATTAATCAGCCCCAGCATTTT

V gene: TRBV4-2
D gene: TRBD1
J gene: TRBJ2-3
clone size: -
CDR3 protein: CASSQEGQGATDTQYF
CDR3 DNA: TGTGCCAGCAGCCAAGAGGGACAGGGTGCCACAGATACGCAGTATTTT

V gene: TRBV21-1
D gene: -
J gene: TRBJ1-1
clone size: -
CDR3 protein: CASSKQDTEAFF
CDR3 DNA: TGTGCCAGCAGCAAACAGGACACTGAAGCTTTCTTT

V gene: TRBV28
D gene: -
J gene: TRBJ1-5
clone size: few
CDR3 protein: CASSLRGGYSNQPQHF
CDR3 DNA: TGTGCCAGCAGTTTAAGAGGAGGGTATAGCAATCAGCCCCAGCATTTT

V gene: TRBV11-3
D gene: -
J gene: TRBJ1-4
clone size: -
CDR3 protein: CASSLGSREKLFF
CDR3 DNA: TGTGCCAGCAGCTTAGGGAGTCGAGAAAAACTGTTTTTT

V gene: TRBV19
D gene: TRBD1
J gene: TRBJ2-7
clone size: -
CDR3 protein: CASRVQGVGEQYF
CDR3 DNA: TGTGCCAGTAGGGTACAGGGGGTAGGCGAGCAGTACTTC

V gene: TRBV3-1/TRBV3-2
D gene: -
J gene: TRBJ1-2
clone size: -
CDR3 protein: CATLQGYGYTF
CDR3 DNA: TGTGCCACCTTGCAGGGATATGGCTACACCTTC

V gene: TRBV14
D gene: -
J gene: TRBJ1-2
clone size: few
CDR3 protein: CASSPSLLPYGYTF
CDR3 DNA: TGTGCCAGCAGCCCTTCACTCCTGCCCTATGGCTACACCTTC

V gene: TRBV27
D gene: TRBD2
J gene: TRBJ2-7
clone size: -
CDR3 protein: CASSLLAGGRDEQYF
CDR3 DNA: TGTGCCAGCAGTTTACTAGCGGGGGGCCGCGACGAGCAGTACTTC

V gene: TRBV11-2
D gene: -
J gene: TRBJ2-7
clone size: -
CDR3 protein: CASSFGGADEQYF
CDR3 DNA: TGTGCCAGCAGCTTTGGGGGCGCAGACGAGCAGTACTTC

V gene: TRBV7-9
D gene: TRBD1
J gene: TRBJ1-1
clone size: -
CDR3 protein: CASTIGQGVEAFF
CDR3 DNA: TGTGCCAGCACCATAGGACAGGGCGTCGAAGCTTTCTTT

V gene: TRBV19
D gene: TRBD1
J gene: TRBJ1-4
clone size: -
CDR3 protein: CASSVDRGREKLFF
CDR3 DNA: TGTGCCAGTAGTGTGGACAGGGGGCGAGAAAAACTGTTTTTT

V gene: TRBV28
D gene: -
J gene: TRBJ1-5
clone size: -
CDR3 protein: CASRAGVNQPQHF
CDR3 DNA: TGTGCCAGCAGGGCGGGGGTAAATCAGCCCCAGCATTTT

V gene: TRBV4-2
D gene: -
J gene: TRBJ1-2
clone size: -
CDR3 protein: CASSQRGSDYGYTF
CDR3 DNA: TGTGCCAGCAGCCAAAGGGGCAGCGACTATGGCTACACCTTC

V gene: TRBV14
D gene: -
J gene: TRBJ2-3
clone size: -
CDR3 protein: CASSQRGQYTDTQYF
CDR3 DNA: TGTGCCAGCAGCCAAAGGGGCCAGTACACAGATACGCAGTATTTT

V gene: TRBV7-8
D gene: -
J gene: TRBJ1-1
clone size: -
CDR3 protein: CASSHRVATEAFF
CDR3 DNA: TGTGCCAGCAGTCACAGGGTTGCCACTGAAGCTTTCTTT

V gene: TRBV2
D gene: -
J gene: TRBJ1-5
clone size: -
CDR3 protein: CASSGGVWEPQHF
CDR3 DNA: TGTGCCAGCAGTGGAGGAGTCTGGGAGCCCCAGCATTTT

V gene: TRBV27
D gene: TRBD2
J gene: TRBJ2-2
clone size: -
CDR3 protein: CASRYNLRGSTGELFF
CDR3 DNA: TGTGCCAGCAGATACAACTTGCGCGGGAGCACCGGGGAGCTGTTTTTT

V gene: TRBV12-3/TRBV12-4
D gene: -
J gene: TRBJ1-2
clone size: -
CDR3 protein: CASSYPDRKGYTF
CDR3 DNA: TGTGCCAGCAGTTATCCGGACAGAAAGGGCTACACCTTC

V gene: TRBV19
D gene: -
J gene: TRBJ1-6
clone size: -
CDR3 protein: CASSIEGDSPLHF
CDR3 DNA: TGTGCCAGTAGTATTGAGGGGGATTCACCCCTCCACTTT

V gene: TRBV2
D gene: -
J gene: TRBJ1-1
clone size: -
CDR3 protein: CASRLGLQNTEAFF
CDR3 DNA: TGTGCCAGCAGGTTGGGGCTCCAGAACACTGAAGCTTTCTTT

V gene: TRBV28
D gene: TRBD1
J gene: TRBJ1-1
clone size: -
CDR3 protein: CASRITGTGGSVEAFF
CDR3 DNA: TGTGCCAGCAGGATCACCGGGACAGGGGGGTCCGTTGAAGCTTTCTTT

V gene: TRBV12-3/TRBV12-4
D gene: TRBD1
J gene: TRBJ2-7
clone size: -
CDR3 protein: CASSFGTGQEQYF
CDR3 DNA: TGTGCCAGCAGTTTCGGGACAGGGCAAGAGCAGTACTTC

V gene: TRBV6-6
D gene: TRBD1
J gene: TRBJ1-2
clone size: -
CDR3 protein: CASSTGVWGGYTF
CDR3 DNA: TGTGCCAGCAGTACAGGGGTTTGGGGAGGCTACACCTTC

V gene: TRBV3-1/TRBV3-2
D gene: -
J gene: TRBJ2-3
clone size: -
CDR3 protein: CASSQQGYTDTQYF
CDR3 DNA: TGTGCCAGCAGCCAACAGGGATACACAGATACGCAGTATTTT